This T cell receptor (beta chain) was sequenced for a study of T-cell memory formation after mild COVID-19. Looked up from germline, CDR1 is LGHNA and CDR2 is YNFKEQ. V lost 0 bases, J lost 4 bases, and 10 bases stayed unmatched. This CDR3 is built from 18 residues. The study, taken as a whole, reports: Contracting clones from day 15 to 85 showed balanced CD4/CD8; later expanders favored CD4+. Second-wave clones with a day 37 peak had unconfirmed SARS-CoV-2 specificity.

TCR alpha and TCR beta cDNA libraries carrying sample barcodes and UMIs were produced by 5'RACE using constant-segment primers. TCRdb reanalysed the 5' RACE reads using MiXCR and keeps one entry per CDR3 protein. The table shows about 38,000 distinct CDR3 sequences, with over 10% occurring only once. This clonotype was recorded many times. Antigen specificity is unknown. The sample taken for sequencing was PBMCs or a T cell subset sorted from them (not recorded which). The chain joins TRBV4-2 to TRBJ2-3, with 10 bases aligning to TRBD2. The clonotype comes from a man aged 18 to 29 who had mild COVID-19 (a few samples of this study predate the infection). Cell type and time point are not known. The CDR3 nucleotides read TGTGCCAGCAGCCAAGATACCCAGCGGGGGGGCAATTCAGATACGCAGTATTTT. Amino acid sequence: CASSQDTQRGGNSDTQYF.